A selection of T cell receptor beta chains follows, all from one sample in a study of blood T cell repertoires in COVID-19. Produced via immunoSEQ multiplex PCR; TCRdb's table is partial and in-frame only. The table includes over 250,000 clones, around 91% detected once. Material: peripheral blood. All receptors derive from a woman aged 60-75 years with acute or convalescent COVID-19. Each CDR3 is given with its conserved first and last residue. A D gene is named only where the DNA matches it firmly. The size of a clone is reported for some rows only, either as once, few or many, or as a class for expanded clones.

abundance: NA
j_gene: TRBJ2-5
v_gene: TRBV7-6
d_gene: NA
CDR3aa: CASSPNREYQETQYF
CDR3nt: TGTGCCAGCAGCCCGAATCGAGAGTACCAAGAGACCCAGTACTTC

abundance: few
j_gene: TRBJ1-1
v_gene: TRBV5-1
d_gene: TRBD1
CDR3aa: CASSLTGDVNTEAFF
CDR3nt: TGCGCCAGCAGCTTAACAGGGGACGTGAACACTGAAGCTTTCTTT

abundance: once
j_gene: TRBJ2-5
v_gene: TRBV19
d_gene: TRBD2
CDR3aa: CASSVSSGVGETQYF
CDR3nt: TGTGCCAGTAGTGTTTCTAGCGGTGTGGGGGAGACCCAGTACTTC

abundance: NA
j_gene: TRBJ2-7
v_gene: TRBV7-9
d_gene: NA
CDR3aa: CASSFRDNGNYEQYF
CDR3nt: TGTGCCAGCAGCTTCCGGGACAACGGTAACTACGAGCAGTACTTC

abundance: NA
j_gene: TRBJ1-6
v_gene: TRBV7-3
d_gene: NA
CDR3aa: CASSPGLDNSPLHF
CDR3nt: TGTGCCAGCAGCCCAGGACTGGATAATTCACCCCTCCACTTT

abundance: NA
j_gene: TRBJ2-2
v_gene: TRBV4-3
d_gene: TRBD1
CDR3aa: CASSRDRLNTGELFF
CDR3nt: TGCGCCAGCAGTCGGGACAGGCTGAACACCGGGGAGCTGTTTTTT

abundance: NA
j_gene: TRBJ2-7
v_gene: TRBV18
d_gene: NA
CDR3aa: CASSQNGVALSSEQYF
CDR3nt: TGTGCCAGCTCCCAGAATGGTGTGGCATTGTCTAGCGAGCAGTACTTC

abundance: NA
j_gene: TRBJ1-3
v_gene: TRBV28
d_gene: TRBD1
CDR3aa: CASSSYDLGDSIPSPGNTIYF
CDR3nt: TGTGCCAGCAGTTCCTACGATCTGGGGGACAGTATCCCGAGCCCTGGAAACACCATATATTTT

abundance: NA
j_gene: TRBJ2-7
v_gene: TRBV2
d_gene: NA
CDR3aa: CASLDRLEQYF
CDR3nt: TGTGCCAGCTTAGACAGGTTGGAGCAGTACTTC

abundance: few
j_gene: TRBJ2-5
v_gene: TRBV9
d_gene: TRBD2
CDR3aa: CASSVASGIGETQYF
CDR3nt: TGTGCCAGCAGCGTAGCTAGCGGGATCGGGGAGACCCAGTACTTC

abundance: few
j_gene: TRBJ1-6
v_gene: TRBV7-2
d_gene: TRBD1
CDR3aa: CASSLRTGGRNSPLHF
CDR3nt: TGTGCCAGCAGCTTAAGGACAGGGGGCAGAAATTCACCCCTCCACTTT

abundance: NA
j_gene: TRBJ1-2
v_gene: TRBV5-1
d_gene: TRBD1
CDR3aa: CASSSTGDYGYTF
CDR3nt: TGCGCCAGCAGCTCAACAGGGGACTATGGCTACACCTTC

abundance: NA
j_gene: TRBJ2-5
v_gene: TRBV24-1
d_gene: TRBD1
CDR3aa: CATSDLRGQQETQYF
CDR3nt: TGTGCCACCAGTGATTTGCGGGGACAGCAAGAGACCCAGTACTTC

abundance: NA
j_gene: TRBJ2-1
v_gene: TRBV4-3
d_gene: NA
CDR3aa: CASSQDVTDNEQFF
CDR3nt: TGCGCCAGCAGCCAAGATGTGACAGACAATGAGCAGTTCTTC

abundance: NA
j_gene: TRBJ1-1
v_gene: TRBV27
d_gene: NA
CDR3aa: CASSHLLVGPAFF
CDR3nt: TGTGCCAGCAGCCATTTACTAGTCGGCCCTGCTTTCTTT

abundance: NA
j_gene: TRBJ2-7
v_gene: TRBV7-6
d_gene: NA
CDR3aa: CASSSEQTYEQYF
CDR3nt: TGTGCCAGCAGTTCGGAACAGACCTACGAGCAGTACTTC

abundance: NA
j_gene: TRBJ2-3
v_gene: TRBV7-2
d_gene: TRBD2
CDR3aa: CASSLARTSGGVSDTQYF
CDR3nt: TGTGCCAGCAGCTTAGCGCGGACAAGCGGGGGGGTTTCAGATACGCAGTATTTT

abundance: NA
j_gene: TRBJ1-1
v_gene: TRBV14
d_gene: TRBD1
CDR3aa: CASSPRTGMNTEAFF
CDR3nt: TGTGCCAGCAGCCCTCGGACAGGGATGAACACTGAAGCTTTCTTT

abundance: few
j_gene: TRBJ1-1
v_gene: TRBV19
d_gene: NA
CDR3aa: CASRTMNTEAFF
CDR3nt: TGTGCCTCCAGGACTATGAACACTGAAGCTTTCTTT

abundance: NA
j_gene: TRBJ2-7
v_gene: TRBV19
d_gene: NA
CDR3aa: CASSISQLAYEQYF
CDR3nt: TGTGCCAGTAGTATTTCTCAACTAGCCTACGAGCAGTACTTC

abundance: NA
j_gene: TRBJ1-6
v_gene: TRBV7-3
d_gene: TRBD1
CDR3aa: CASSIGTAGSPLHF
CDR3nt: TGTGCCAGCAGCATCGGGACAGCCGGTTCACCCCTCCACTTT

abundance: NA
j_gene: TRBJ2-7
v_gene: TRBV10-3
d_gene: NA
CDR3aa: CAISEARESSYEQYF
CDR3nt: TGTGCCATCAGTGAGGCCAGGGAAAGCTCCTACGAGCAGTACTTC

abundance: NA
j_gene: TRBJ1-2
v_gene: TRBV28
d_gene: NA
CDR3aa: CASTEGEGTRRITF
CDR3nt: TGTGCCAGCACCGAGGGTGAAGGGACAAGGCGGATCACCTTC

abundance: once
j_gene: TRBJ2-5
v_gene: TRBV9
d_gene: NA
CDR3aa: CASSVAGVEETQYF
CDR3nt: TGTGCCAGCAGCGTAGCAGGGGTGGAAGAGACCCAGTACTTC

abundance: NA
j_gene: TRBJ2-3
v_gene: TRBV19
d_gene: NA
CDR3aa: CASSLPTDTQYF
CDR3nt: TGTGCCAGTAGTCTCCCCACAGATACGCAGTATTTT

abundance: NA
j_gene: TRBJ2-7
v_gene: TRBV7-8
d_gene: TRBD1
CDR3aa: CASYPGGGEQYF
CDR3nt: TGTGCCAGCTACCCAGGGGGCGGCGAGCAGTACTTC

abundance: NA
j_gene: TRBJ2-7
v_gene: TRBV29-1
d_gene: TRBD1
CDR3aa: CSVEHRGLSNEQYF
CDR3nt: TGCAGCGTTGAACACAGGGGGCTTTCGAACGAGCAGTACTTC

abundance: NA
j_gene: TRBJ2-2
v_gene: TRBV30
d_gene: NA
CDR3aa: CAWRPQGGDAGELFF
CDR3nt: TGTGCCTGGAGACCACAGGGGGGGGACGCCGGGGAGCTGTTTTTT

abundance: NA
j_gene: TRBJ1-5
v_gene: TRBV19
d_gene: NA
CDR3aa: CASSTPRLNQPQHF
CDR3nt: TGTGCCAGTAGTACACCTAGGTTGAATCAGCCCCAGCATTTT

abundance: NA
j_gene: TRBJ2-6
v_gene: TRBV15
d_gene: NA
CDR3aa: CATTSAGANVLTF
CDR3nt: TGTGCCACCACCTCAGCTGGGGCCAACGTCCTGACTTTC

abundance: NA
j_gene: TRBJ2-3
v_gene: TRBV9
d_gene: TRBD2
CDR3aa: CASSVGASGRQDTQYF
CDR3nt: TGTGCCAGCAGCGTAGGGGCTAGCGGGCGCCAGGATACGCAGTATTTT

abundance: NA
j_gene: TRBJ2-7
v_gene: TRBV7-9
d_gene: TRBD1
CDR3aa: CASSRAGTGSYEQYF
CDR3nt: TGTGCCAGCAGCCGTGCCGGGACAGGATCGTACGAGCAGTACTTC

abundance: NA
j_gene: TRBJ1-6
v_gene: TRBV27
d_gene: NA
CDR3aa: CASSLRQHSYNSPLHF
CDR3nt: TGTGCCAGCAGTTTGAGACAACACTCCTATAATTCACCCCTCCACTTT

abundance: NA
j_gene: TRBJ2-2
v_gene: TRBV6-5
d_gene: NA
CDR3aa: CASERTKFHGELFF
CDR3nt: TGTGCCAGCGAACGGACTAAGTTTCACGGGGAGCTGTTTTTT

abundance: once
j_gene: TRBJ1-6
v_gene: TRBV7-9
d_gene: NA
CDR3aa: CASSPSGSPLHF
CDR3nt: TGTGCCAGCAGCCCTTCCGGTTCACCCCTCCACTTT

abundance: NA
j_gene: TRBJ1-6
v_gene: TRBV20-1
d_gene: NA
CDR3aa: CSAGGQSPLHF
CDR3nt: TGCAGTGCTGGGGGCCAATCACCCCTCCACTTT

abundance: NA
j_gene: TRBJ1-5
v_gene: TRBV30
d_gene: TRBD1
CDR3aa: CAWSDRGNQPQHF
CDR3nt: TGTGCCTGGTCTGACAGGGGGAATCAGCCCCAGCATTTT